The 8 T cell receptor beta chains below were found in one sample sequenced in a study of blood T cell repertoires in COVID-19. Produced via immunoSEQ multiplex PCR; TCRdb's table is partial and in-frame only. This sample has under 130,000 clones, with 75% to 85% found just once. The sequenced sample was peripheral blood. These receptors all stem from a woman in her 70s with acute or convalescent COVID-19.

The chain carries TRBV24-1 and TRBJ2-1, with TRBD1 matching 9 bases. There are 15 residues in the CDR3. The junction had 5 bases not matched to a gene; V was cut back by 3 bases and J by 6 bases. Germline V gene lookup returns CDR1 KGHDR and CDR2 SFDVKD. In DNA form, the CDR3 reads TGTGCCACCAGTGATGCGCGGGACAGGGTCAATGAGCAGTTCTTC. Amino acid sequence: CATSDARDRVNEQFF.

This chain uses TRBV5-4 with TRBJ1-4, with D hard to call. CDR1 SGHNT and CDR2 YYREEE come from the germline V gene (reference sequence). The V end was cut by 4 bases, the J end by 3 bases, with 7 bases between. The CDR3 runs 13 residues. This CDR3 is CASSRRSNEKLFF. For the CDR3, the DNA is TGTGCCAGCAGCCGGAGATCTAATGAAAAACTGTTTTTT. The variable domain in full, with the rest retrieved from reference TRBV5-4 and TRBJ1-4, is ETGVTQSPTHLIKTRGQQVTLRCSSQSGHNTVSWYQQALGQGPQFIFQYYREEENGRGNFPPRFSGLQFPNYSSELNVNALELDDSALYLCASSRRSNEKLFFGSGTQLSVL.

There are a few counts of this clone. The chain joins TRBV7-8 to TRBJ1-1; 7 bases match TRBD1. V trimming: 5 bases; J trimming: 8 bases; junction bases outside the gene matches: 17. The CDR3 totals 16 residues. CDR1 is SGHVS and CDR2 is FQNEAQ in the germline V gene. The CDR3 is CASSPRDSAFRVEAFF. Written as DNA, the CDR3 is TGTGCCAGCAGCCCCCGGGACAGTGCCTTTAGGGTAGAAGCTTTCTTT.

This clone appeared a few times. This chain connects TRBV6-1 to TRBJ2-7, with D unclear. The germline V gene has CDR1 MNHNS and CDR2 SASEGT. Trimming pared 3 bases from V and 3 bases from J, leaving 9 bases between. The CDR3 runs 13 residues. The DNA for the CDR3 is TGTGCCAGCAGTGATTGGGCAGGCTACGAGCAGTACTTC. It is translated as CASSDWAGYEQYF.

This clone was counted only a few times. The same CDR3 can be traced to other DNA sequences in this sample. This chain uses TRBV30 with TRBJ1-6; the match to TRBD1 covers 7 bases. The length of the CDR3 is 14 residues. V gave up 1 base and J gave up 5 bases; unmatched junction bases: 2. The germline V gene has CDR1 GTSNPN and CDR2 SVGIG (reference sequence). The CDR3 DNA sequence: TGTGCCTGGAGTGCCGGGACAGATAATTCACCCCTCCACTTT. It yields the protein CAWSAGTDNSPLHF.

CDR3: CASSFPLGFQETQYF. In DNA form, the CDR3 reads TGTGCCAGCAGCTTTCCACTCGGGTTCCAAGAGACCCAGTACTTC. The chain has TRBV7-9 and TRBJ2-5; D unclear. Germline-derived CDR1 and CDR2 are SEHNR and FQNEAQ (reference sequence). CDR3 size: 15 residues. V shed 3 bases and J shed 1 base, with 12 bases lying between them.

This clone has a single count. V and J are TRBV9 and TRBJ1-3, with D possibly TRBD1 on 5 matching bases. The CDR3 contains 14 residues. Trimming took off 1 base at V and 4 bases at J, with 9 bases between the two ends. Germline values: CDR1 SGDLS, CDR2 YYNGEE. DNA of the CDR3: TGTGCCAGCAGCGTAACAGGACAAGGAAACACCATATATTTT. Its protein is CASSVTGQGNTIYF.

The chain combines TRBV5-4 with TRBJ2-3; 14 bases match TRBD2. Trimming removed 2 bases from V and 5 bases from J; junction bases left unmatched: 4. Germline CDR1 reads SGHNT; CDR2 reads YYREEE (reference sequence). The length of the CDR3 is 16 residues. DNA of the CDR3: TGTGCCAGCAGCTTCGGACTAGCGGGGGGATTAGATACGCAGTATTTT. It encodes CASSFGLAGGLDTQYF.